This passage covers 30 T cell receptor beta chains from one sample sequenced in a study of blood T cell repertoires in COVID-19. The data were produced by immunoSEQ multiplex PCR, yet TCRdb's version contains in-frame clones alone and is incomplete. The sample shows roughly 23,000 clones, about 89% of them seen only once. Specimen: peripheral blood. Source of these receptors: a man aged 65 to 85 with COVID-19, enrolled during active disease.

This clone was recorded once. The V gene is TRBV5-1, the J gene TRBJ2-5; 9 bases line up with TRBD2. V gave up 1 base and J gave up 2 bases; unmatched junction bases: 6. The CDR3 loop spans 16 amino acids. Germline CDR1 reads SGHRS; CDR2 reads YFSETQ. The CDR3 spells CASSLSQRGAQETQYF. The CDR3 DNA sequence: TGCGCCAGCAGCTTGTCCCAGCGGGGGGCACAAGAGACCCAGTACTTC. The full variable domain, completed using reference TRBV5-1 and TRBJ2-5, is KAGVTQTPRYLIKTRGQQVTLSCSPISGHRSVSWYQQTPGQGLQFLFEYFSETQRNKGNFPGRFSGRQFSNSRSEMNVSTLELGDSALYLCASSLSQRGAQETQYFGPGTRLLVL.

This chain links TRBV5-1 with TRBJ2-3, with 9 bases that match TRBD1. J lost 1 base, V lost 0 bases, and 0 bases had no gene match. The CDR3 is made up of 15 amino acids. Germline CDR1 and CDR2: SGHRS and YFSETQ. CDR3 residues: CASSLGDRGTDTQYF. CDR3 bases: TGCGCCAGCAGCTTGGGGGACAGGGGCACAGATACGCAGTATTTT.

The V gene is TRBV7-8, the J gene TRBJ2-2; 11 bases line up with TRBD2. This CDR3 is 18 amino acids long. Losses at the gene ends were 3 bases for V and 0 bases for J; bases not matched to a gene: 6. Germline CDR1 and CDR2: SGHVS and FQNEAQ. The CDR3 DNA follows: TGTGCCAGCAGCTTCCCCGGGACTAGCGGCTCGAACACCGGGGAGCTGTTTTTT. This sequence encodes CASSFPGTSGSNTGELFF.

The chain carries TRBV7-2 and TRBJ2-5; 7 nucleotides line up with TRBD1. The CDR3 has 13 amino acids. Germline lookup yields CDR1 SGHTA and CDR2 FQGNSA. The J segment lost 4 bases and the V segment lost 3 bases, leaving 2 bases of the junction unmatched. CDR3 DNA: TGTGCCAGCAGCTTCTCAGGGGGAGAGACCCAGTACTTC. This encodes CASSFSGGETQYF. Full variable domain (missing parts from reference TRBV7-2 and TRBJ2-5): GAGVSQSPSNKVTEKGKDVELRCDPISGHTALYWYRQSLGQGLEFLIYFQGNSAPDKSGLPSDRFSAERTGGSVSTLTIQRTQQEDSAVYLCASSFSGGETQYFGPGTRLLVL.

The V and J genes are TRBV27 and TRBJ1-4; D unresolved. CDR3 length: 13 residues. From germline, CDR1 is MNHEY and CDR2 SMNVEV (reference sequence). Trimming removed 5 bases from V and 3 bases from J, with 7 bases in between. CDR3 in DNA: TGTGCCAGCAGTATACAAGCTAATGAAAAACTGTTTTTT. Its protein is CASSIQANEKLFF.

The chain links TRBV7-8 to TRBJ1-2; 10 nucleotides match TRBD1. Germline CDR1 and CDR2: SGHVS and FQNEAQ. This CDR3 is 16 amino acids long. The ends lost 0 bases at V and 4 bases at J; junction bases unmatched: 5. CDR3: CASSLARTGGSYGYTF. Here the CDR3 DNA reads TGTGCCAGCAGCTTAGCGCGGACAGGGGGTAGCTATGGCTACACCTTC.

This chain joins TRBV5-5 and TRBJ2-7; D not resolved. Per germline, CDR1 SGHKS and CDR2 YYEKEE (reference sequence). CDR3 length equals 12 residues. V was shortened by 4 bases and J by 0 bases, with 5 bases between the two germline ends. As DNA, the CDR3 is TGTGCCAGCAGCGCTAACTCCTACGAGCAGTACTTC. Translating gives CASSANSYEQYF.

V gene TRBV30 combines with J gene TRBJ2-5; 8 positions match TRBD2. Germline CDR1 is GTSNPN and CDR2 is SVGIG (reference sequence). This CDR3 is built from 14 residues. The trim removed 4 bases at V and 5 bases at J, leaving 9 bases unmatched. The CDR3 protein is CAWTRSGGGETQYF. The CDR3 region has the DNA TGTGCCTGGACGCGAAGCGGGGGAGGTGAGACCCAGTACTTC.

The gene calls are TRBV19 and TRBJ2-3; the D gene is possibly TRBD2 (5 bases). V was cut by 5 bases and J by 8 bases, with 17 bases left in between. There are 14 residues in the CDR3. Looked up from germline, CDR1 is LNHDA and CDR2 is SQIVND (reference sequence). Here the CDR3 reads CASSQGNRERTQYF. CDR3 bases: TGTGCCAGTAGTCAAGGCAATAGGGAGCGTACGCAGTATTTT.

The CDR3 DNA reads TGTGCCAGCAGCCCGGACAGGGCTAACTATGGCTACACCTTC. Its protein is CASSPDRANYGYTF. The chain uses TRBV7-8 and TRBJ1-2, with TRBD1 matching over 8 bases. This CDR3 has 14 amino acids. Germline V lookup: CDR1 SGHVS, CDR2 FQNEAQ. V shed 5 bases, J shed 0 bases, and the junction held 2 bases outside the gene matches.

The chain has TRBV2 and TRBJ2-2; 9 nucleotides match TRBD1. Per the germline V gene, CDR1 is SNHLY and CDR2 is FYNNEI. The CDR3 runs to 15 residues. With 5 bases clipped from V and 6 bases from J, the junction kept 7 bases outside the gene matches. CDR3 sequence: CASSPGTGPSGELFF. CDR3 sequence (DNA): TGTGCCAGCAGTCCCGGGACAGGGCCGTCCGGGGAGCTGTTTTTT.

The chain uses TRBV6-1 and TRBJ1-5; maybe TRBD1 (6 bases). Trimming pared 1 base from V and 0 bases from J, leaving 13 bases between. The CDR3 extends over 17 amino acids. CDR1 MNHNS and CDR2 SASEGT come from the germline V gene. The CDR3 DNA is TGTGCCAGCAGTGAAGTTGGGGGCCTGTATAGCAATCAGCCCCAGCATTTT. Its protein product is CASSEVGGLYSNQPQHF.

This clone has more than one count but fewer than ten. The chain is built from TRBV19 and TRBJ1-1, with no clear D. CDR3 size: 14 residues. Germline loops: CDR1 LNHDA, CDR2 SQIVND (reference sequence). Trimming left V 5 bases short and J 0 bases short, with 10 bases between. CDR3 loop: CASSPSVMNTEAFF. The DNA of the CDR3 is TGTGCCAGTAGTCCCTCGGTCATGAACACTGAAGCTTTCTTT. Drawing the rest from reference TRBV19 and TRBJ1-1, the complete variable domain is DGGITQSPKYLFRKEGQNVTLSCEQNLNHDAMYWYRQDPGQGLRLIYYSQIVNDFQKGDIAEGYSVSREKKESFPLTVTSAQKNPTAFYLCASSPSVMNTEAFFGQGTRLTVV.

V and J are TRBV6-5 and TRBJ1-2, with TRBD1 as a possible D gene (6 bases). V lost 6 bases and J lost 6, with 14 bases in between. This CDR3 spans 13 amino acids. Germline V gene data show CDR1 as MNHEY and CDR2 as SVGAGI. CDR3 sequence reads: CASSFGRGHGYTF. DNA of the CDR3: TGTGCCAGCAGCTTCGGCAGGGGTCATGGCTACACCTTC.

V and J are TRBV5-1 and TRBJ2-2; D call uncertain. The CDR3 consists of 16 residues. The V end lost 4 bases, the J end lost 1 base, and 14 bases lay between the germline ends. Looked up from germline, CDR1 is SGHRS and CDR2 is YFSETQ. This CDR3 reads CASSLEPVKNTGELFF. The CDR3 DNA is TGCGCCAGCAGCCTGGAGCCGGTGAAGAACACCGGGGAGCTGTTTTTT. Full variable domain (remainder filled in from reference TRBV5-1 and TRBJ2-2): KAGVTQTPRYLIKTRGQQVTLSCSPISGHRSVSWYQQTPGQGLQFLFEYFSETQRNKGNFPGRFSGRQFSNSRSEMNVSTLELGDSALYLCASSLEPVKNTGELFFGEGSRLTVL.

The V gene is TRBV5-1, the J gene TRBJ2-2; unclear D gene. The CDR3 loop spans 13 amino acids. The V and J ends lost 1 base and 4 bases respectively, with 5 bases between them. Germline loops: CDR1 SGHRS, CDR2 YFSETQ. The CDR3: CASSLRSTGELFF. The CDR3 DNA is TGCGCCAGCAGCTTGCGGAGCACCGGGGAGCTGTTTTTT. The entire variable domain, with the rest obtained from reference TRBV5-1 and TRBJ2-2, is as follows: KAGVTQTPRYLIKTRGQQVTLSCSPISGHRSVSWYQQTPGQGLQFLFEYFSETQRNKGNFPGRFSGRQFSNSRSEMNVSTLELGDSALYLCASSLRSTGELFFGEGSRLTVL.

The chain couples TRBV6-5 to TRBJ2-5; TRBD2 matches at 8 bases. Germline V lookup: CDR1 MNHEY, CDR2 SVGAGI. There are 14 residues in the CDR3. Trimming cost V 3 bases and J 4 bases; bases outside gene matches: 4. In nucleotides, the CDR3 is TGTGCCAGCAGTTATTTCGGACTAGCAGAGACCCAGTACTTC. Its translation: CASSYFGLAETQYF.

The chain is built from TRBV6-4 and TRBJ2-3; D uncertain. V shed 6 bases and J shed 4 bases, with 11 bases lying between them. Germline lookup yields CDR1 MRHNA and CDR2 SNTAGT. The length of the CDR3 is 13 residues. CDR3 nucleotide sequence: TGTGCCAGCAGGGAACCGGGTCCAGATACGCAGTATTTT. Translating it yields CASREPGPDTQYF.

The chain carries TRBV6-5 and TRBJ1-2; 8 bases agree with TRBD1. The germline CDR1 and CDR2 sequences are MNHEY and SVGAGI. The trim removed 4 bases at V and 0 bases at J, leaving 7 bases unmatched. The CDR3 totals 16 residues. The CDR3 region is CASSFNYRGTNYGYTF. Here the CDR3 DNA reads TGTGCCAGCAGTTTCAATTACAGGGGGACTAACTATGGCTACACCTTC.

V and J are TRBV27 and TRBJ1-1; 7 nucleotides align to TRBD1. The CDR3 runs to 14 residues. Germline V lookup: CDR1 MNHEY, CDR2 SMNVEV (reference sequence). The junction had 4 bases not matched to a gene; V was cut back by 2 bases and J by 4 bases. CDR3 in amino acids: CASSLRAGGTEAFF. DNA of the CDR3: TGTGCCAGCAGTTTACGCGCAGGGGGCACTGAAGCTTTCTTT.

By share, this clone counts as medium-sized. The J gene is TRBJ1-2, the V gene TRBV4-1; 8 positions match TRBD1. Trimming removed 0 bases from V and 3 bases from J; junction bases left unmatched: 9. Germline assignment: CDR1 MGHRA and CDR2 YSYEKL. The length of the CDR3 is 17 residues. Here the CDR3 reads CASSQDLGVTGDYGYTF. In DNA, the CDR3 is TGCGCCAGCAGCCAAGATTTGGGGGTGACAGGGGACTATGGCTACACCTTC.

This clone was seen a single time. This sequence joins TRBV19 and TRBJ1-5, with TRBD1 matching over 9 bases. CDR3 size: 19 residues. V shed 5 bases, J shed 3 bases, and the junction held 17 bases outside the gene matches. The V gene's germline CDR1 is LNHDA and CDR2 SQIVND (reference sequence). CDR3 in DNA: TGTGCCAGTAGTCCTCTGGACAGGGGCCCTGAGATCCCCAATCAGCCCCAGCATTTT. Protein: CASSPLDRGPEIPNQPQHF. Full variable domain (rest looked up from reference TRBV19 and TRBJ1-5): DGGITQSPKYLFRKEGQNVTLSCEQNLNHDAMYWYRQDPGQGLRLIYYSQIVNDFQKGDIAEGYSVSREKKESFPLTVTSAQKNPTAFYLCASSPLDRGPEIPNQPQHFGDGTRLSIL.

V usage is TRBV6-6 and J usage is TRBJ1-5; D gene uncertain. The CDR3 has 15 residues. V gave up 0 bases and J gave up 3 bases, with 9 bases separating them. Germline CDR1 and CDR2: MNHNY and SVGAGI (reference sequence). In DNA form, the CDR3 reads TGTGCCAGCAGTTACTCGAGAGGTAACAATCAGCCCCAGCATTTT. Protein sequence: CASSYSRGNNQPQHF.

The genes are TRBV19 and TRBJ2-7; TRBD1 matches 7 bases. The CDR3 is 16 amino acids. Germline V CDR1 and CDR2: LNHDA, SQIVND (reference sequence). Unmatched junction bases numbered 8, after V lost 1 base and J lost 2 bases. For the CDR3, the DNA is TGTGCCAGTAGTATAGCCTTCGGGACAGCGACCTACGAGCAGTACTTC. Translation: CASSIAFGTATYEQYF.

V gene TRBV12-3 or TRBV12-4 combines with J gene TRBJ1-2; D might be TRBD1 (5 bases). V was trimmed by 5 bases and J by 4 bases, leaving 11 bases between them. The CDR3 is made up of 13 amino acids. CDR3 in DNA: TGTGCCAGCAGTAGAGACAGTATCTATGGCTACACCTTC. Translation gives CASSRDSIYGYTF.

The chain is built from TRBV4-1 and TRBJ2-1; D possibly corresponds to TRBD1 (5 bases). This CDR3 is built from 15 residues. Germline V gene data show CDR1 as MGHRA and CDR2 as YSYEKL. The ends were cut back, 8 bases at V and 2 bases at J, with 16 bases in the middle. The CDR3 is CASGIGDSPYNEQFF. The CDR3 nucleotides are TGCGCCAGCGGGATTGGTGACAGTCCCTACAATGAGCAGTTCTTC.

This clone was counted a few times. This chain connects TRBV5-4 to TRBJ1-6; 8 bases match TRBD1. Germline V gives CDR1 SGHNT, CDR2 YYREEE (reference sequence). This CDR3 region has 15 residues. Germline trimming cut 2 bases from V and 7 bases from J; bases unmatched to any gene: 5. CDR3 in amino acids: CASSLPDRENSPLHF. The CDR3 nucleotides read TGTGCCAGCAGCTTACCGGACAGGGAAAATTCACCCCTCCACTTT.

The chain has TRBV3-1 (or the pseudogene TRBV3-2) and TRBJ1-2; TRBD1 matches at 10 bases. Germline V gives CDR1 LGHDT, CDR2 YNNKEL (reference sequence). Germline trimming cut 6 bases from V and 4 bases from J; bases unmatched to any gene: 8. There are 15 residues in the CDR3. CDR3 sequence reads: CASSYGTGVVYGYTF. In DNA, the CDR3 is TGTGCCAGCAGTTATGGGACAGGGGTGGTCTATGGCTACACCTTC.

V is TRBV6-5 and J is TRBJ2-5, with 7 bases lining up with TRBD1. V lost 5 bases and J lost 5; bases outside the gene matches: 5. Germline V CDR1 and CDR2: MNHEY, SVGAGI. CDR3 length: 13 residues. CDR3: CASSLGGGETQYF. The DNA of the CDR3 is TGTGCCAGCAGTCTAGGGGGCGGGGAGACCCAGTACTTC.

This clone was seen just once. The genes are TRBV5-1 and TRBJ1-1, with 12 positions matching TRBD1. J lost 7 bases, V lost 5 bases, and 6 bases had no gene match. The germline gives CDR1 SGHRS, CDR2 YFSETQ. This CDR3 comprises 14 residues. The CDR3 protein is CASSWDRGRIEAFF. The CDR3 coding sequence is TGCGCCAGCAGTTGGGACAGGGGGCGTATTGAAGCTTTCTTT.